What follows is one T cell receptor beta chain and its context. A single base separates this from a much larger clone, so it may be a read error. The data derive from a study of neurological immune-mediated disorders. Synthesis of cDNA was accomplished via 5'RACE employing 10-nucleotide random UMIs. TCRdb itself ran the 5' RACE reads through MiXCR, one entry per CDR3 protein. The sample contains tens of thousands of distinct CDR3 sequences, around 3.5% of which appear only once. There are 15 residues in the CDR3. The germline V gene encodes CDR1 SGHRS and CDR2 YFSETQ. V and J are TRBV5-1 and TRBJ2-3, with 8 bases aligning to TRBD1. The origin of this receptor is a woman aged 45-59 years with multiple sclerosis. Sequenced material: PBMCs. The CDR3 sequence: CASSSNAGGTDKQYF. The CDR3 DNA sequence: TGCGCCAGCAGCTCCAACGCAGGGGGCACAGATAAGCAGTATTTT.